This T cell receptor (beta chain) stems from a study of neurological immune-mediated disorders. TCRdb redid the calling of the 5' RACE reads with MiXCR, one entry per CDR3 protein. The sample carries about 55,000 distinct CDR3 sequences, roughly 4.3% recorded once. This CDR3 is built from 14 residues. The V and J ends lost 4 bases and 2 bases respectively, with 11 bases between them. Looked up from germline, CDR1 is MDHEN and CDR2 is SYDVKM. Sequenced input: PBMCs. The chain couples TRBV28 to TRBJ1-1, with unresolved D. The TCR comes from a man between 45 and 60 years old with multiple sclerosis. The CDR3 loop reads CASSSFGRNTEAFF. In DNA, the CDR3 is TGTGCCAGCAGTTCCTTTGGGCGTAACACTGAAGCTTTCTTT.